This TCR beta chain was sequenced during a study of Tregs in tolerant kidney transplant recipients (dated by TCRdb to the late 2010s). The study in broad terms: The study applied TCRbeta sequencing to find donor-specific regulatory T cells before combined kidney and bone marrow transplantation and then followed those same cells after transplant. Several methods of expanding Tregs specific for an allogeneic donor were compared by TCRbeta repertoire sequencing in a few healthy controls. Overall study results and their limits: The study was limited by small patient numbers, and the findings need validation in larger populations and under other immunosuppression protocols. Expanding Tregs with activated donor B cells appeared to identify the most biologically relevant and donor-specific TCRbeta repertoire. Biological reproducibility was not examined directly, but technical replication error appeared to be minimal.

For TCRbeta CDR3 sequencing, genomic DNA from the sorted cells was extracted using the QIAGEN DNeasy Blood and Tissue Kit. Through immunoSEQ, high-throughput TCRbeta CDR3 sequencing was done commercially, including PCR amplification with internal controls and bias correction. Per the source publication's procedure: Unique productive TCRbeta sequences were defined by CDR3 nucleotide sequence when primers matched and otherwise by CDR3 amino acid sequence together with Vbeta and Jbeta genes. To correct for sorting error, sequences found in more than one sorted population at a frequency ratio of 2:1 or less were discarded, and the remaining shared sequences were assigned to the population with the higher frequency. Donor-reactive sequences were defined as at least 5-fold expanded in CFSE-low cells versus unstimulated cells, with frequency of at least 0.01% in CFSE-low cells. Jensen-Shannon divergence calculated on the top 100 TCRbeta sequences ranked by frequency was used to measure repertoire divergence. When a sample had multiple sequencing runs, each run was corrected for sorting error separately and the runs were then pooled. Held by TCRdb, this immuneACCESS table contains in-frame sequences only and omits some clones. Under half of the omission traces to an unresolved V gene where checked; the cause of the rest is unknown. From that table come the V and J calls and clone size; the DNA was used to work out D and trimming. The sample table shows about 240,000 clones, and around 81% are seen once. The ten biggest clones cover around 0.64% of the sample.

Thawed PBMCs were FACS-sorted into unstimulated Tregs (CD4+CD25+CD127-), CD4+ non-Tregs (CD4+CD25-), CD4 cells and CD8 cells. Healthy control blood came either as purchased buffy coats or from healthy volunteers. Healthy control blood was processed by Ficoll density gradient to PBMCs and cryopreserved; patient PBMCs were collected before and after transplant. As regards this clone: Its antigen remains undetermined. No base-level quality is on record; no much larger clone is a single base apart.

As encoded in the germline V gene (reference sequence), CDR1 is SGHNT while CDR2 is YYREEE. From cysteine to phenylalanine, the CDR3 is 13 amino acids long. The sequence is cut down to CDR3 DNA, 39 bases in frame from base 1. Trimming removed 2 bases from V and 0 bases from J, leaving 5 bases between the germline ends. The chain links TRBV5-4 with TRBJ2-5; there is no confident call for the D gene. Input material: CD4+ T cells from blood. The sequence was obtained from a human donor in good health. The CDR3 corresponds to CASSFQYQETQYF. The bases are TGTGCCAGCAGCTTCCAGTACCAAGAGACCCAGTACTTC.